What follows describes a single TCR beta chain. The authors' processing: It was from reference gene primer amplification that nucleated cell counts were estimated. Produced via immunoSEQ multiplex PCR; TCRdb's table is partial and in-frame only. From that table come the V and J calls and clone size; the DNA was used to work out D and trimming. The sample contains about 110,000 clones, approximately 82% of which appear only once. The data are from a study of blood T cell repertoires in COVID-19. Study at large: The United States, Italy and Spain supplied acute and convalescent COVID-19 samples. From T cells, B-cell-depleted T cells, or PBMCs came the material, which was cDNA or gDNA.

Input material: peripheral blood. This receptor was taken from a woman in her 70s with acute or convalescent COVID-19.

CDR3 bases: TGTGCCAGCAGCCAACAGGGACAGGGAAGCGGCTACACCTTC. It specifies CASSQQGQGSGYTF. The chain employs TRBV3-1 (or the pseudogene TRBV3-2) and TRBJ1-2; 9 bases line up with TRBD1. With 2 bases clipped from V and 8 bases from J, the junction kept 6 bases outside the gene matches. Germline CDR1 is LGHDT and CDR2 is YNNKEL (reference sequence). The CDR3 covers 14 residues.